This T cell receptor (beta chain) was obtained from a study of blood T cell repertoires in COVID-19. Overall study context: The United States, Italy and Spain supplied acute and convalescent COVID-19 samples. PBMCs, B-cell-depleted T cells, or T cells provided the cDNA or gDNA that made up the material.

Under the authors' procedure: Cell counts per sample came from amplifying reference gene primers. Assay used: immunoSEQ multiplex PCR; TCRdb lists only in-frame clones, some missing. V, J and clone size derive from that table, while D and trimming were established from the DNA sequence. The sample has 140,000 to 150,000 clones, over 80% seen once. Trimming took 0 bases from V and 5 from J, leaving 18 bases between them. In germline, CDR1 is SGHRS, CDR2 YFSETQ. This CDR3 is built from 17 residues. The sequence was obtained from a woman aged 40 to 55 with active or convalescent COVID-19. The chain couples TRBV5-1 to TRBJ2-1, with D perhaps TRBD2 (6 bases). Sequencing input: peripheral blood. This CDR3 reads CASSLGLARRQNNEQFF. Here the CDR3 DNA reads TGCGCCAGCAGCTTGGGTCTAGCGAGACGCCAAAACAATGAGCAGTTCTTC. The variable domain in full, completed from reference TRBV5-1 and TRBJ2-1, reads KAGVTQTPRYLIKTRGQQVTLSCSPISGHRSVSWYQQTPGQGLQFLFEYFSETQRNKGNFPGRFSGRQFSNSRSEMNVSTLELGDSALYLCASSLGLARRQNNEQFFGPGTRLTVL.